These 3 T cell receptor beta chains originate from one sample sequenced in a study of CD8 T cells in Susac syndrome. Reverse transcription used about 0.5 to 1 ug RNA and random hexamers. A single record per CDR3 protein comes from TCRdb applying MiXCR to the immunoSEQ multiplex PCR reads. The table has roughly 120,000 distinct CDR3 sequences, about 92% seen once. Material: CD8+ T cells from PBMCs. The receptor source for this set is a human donor with multiple sclerosis.

The V and J genes are TRBV5-4 and TRBJ2-2; TRBD1 matches 8 bases. This CDR3 has 15 amino acids. Trimming at V came to 4 bases and at J to 7 bases, leaving 9 bases not matched to a gene. Germline-derived CDR1 and CDR2 are SGHNT and YYREEE (reference sequence). This chain's CDR3 is CASSEQGALVGELFF. The CDR3 bases are TGTGCCAGCAGCGAGCAGGGGGCGCTTGTCGGGGAGCTGTTTTTT.

The chain is built from TRBV5-4 and TRBJ2-1, with a tentative D call TRBD2 (5 bases). With 4 bases removed from V and 7 bases from J, the gap between germline ends came to 12 bases. Germline V lookup: CDR1 SGHNT, CDR2 YYREEE (reference sequence). CDR3 size: 13 residues. The CDR3 nucleotides read TGTGCCAGCAGCCCGGGGTGGGGTAATGAGCAGTTCTTC. Amino acid sequence: CASSPGWGNEQFF.

The CDR3 region has the DNA TGTGCCAGCAGTTCAGACGACAGTTATCAGCCCCAGCATTTT. Amino acids: CASSSDDSYQPQHF. The chain joins TRBV28 to TRBJ1-5; TRBD1 might be the D (5 bases). The germline V gene encodes CDR1 MDHEN and CDR2 SYDVKM. This CDR3 has 14 amino acids. The V gene lost 4 bases and the J gene lost 5 bases, with 12 bases spanning the gap.